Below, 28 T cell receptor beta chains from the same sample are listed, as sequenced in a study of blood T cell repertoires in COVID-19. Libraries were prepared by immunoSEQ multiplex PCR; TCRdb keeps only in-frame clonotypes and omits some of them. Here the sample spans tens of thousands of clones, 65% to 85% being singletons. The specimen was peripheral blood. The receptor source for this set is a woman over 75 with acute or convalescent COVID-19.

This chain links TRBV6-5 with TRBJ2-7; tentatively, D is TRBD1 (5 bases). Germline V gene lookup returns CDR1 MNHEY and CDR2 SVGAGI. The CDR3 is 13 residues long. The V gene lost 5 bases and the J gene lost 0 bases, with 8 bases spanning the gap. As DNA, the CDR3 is TGTGCCAGCAGTCAGGGTTCCTCCTACGAGCAGTACTTC. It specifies CASSQGSSYEQYF.

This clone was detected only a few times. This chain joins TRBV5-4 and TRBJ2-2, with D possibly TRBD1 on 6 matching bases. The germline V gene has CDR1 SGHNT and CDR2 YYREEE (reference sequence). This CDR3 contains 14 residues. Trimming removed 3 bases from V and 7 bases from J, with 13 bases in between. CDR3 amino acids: CASSSPRGNGELFF. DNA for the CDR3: TGTGCCAGCAGCTCTCCCAGGGGTAACGGGGAGCTGTTTTTT.

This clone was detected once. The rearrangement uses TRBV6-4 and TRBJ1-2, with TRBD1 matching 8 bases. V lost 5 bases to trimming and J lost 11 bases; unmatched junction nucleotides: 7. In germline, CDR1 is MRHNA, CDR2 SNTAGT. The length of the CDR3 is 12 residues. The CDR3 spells CASSPGQGVYTF. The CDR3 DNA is TGTGCCAGCAGTCCCGGACAGGGAGTTTACACCTTC.

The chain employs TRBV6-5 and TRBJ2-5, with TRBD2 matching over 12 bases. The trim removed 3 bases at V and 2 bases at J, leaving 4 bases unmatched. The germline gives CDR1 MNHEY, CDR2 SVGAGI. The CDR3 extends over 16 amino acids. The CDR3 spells CASSYTLAGGQETQYF. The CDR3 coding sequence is TGTGCCAGCAGTTATACCCTAGCGGGGGGGCAAGAGACCCAGTACTTC.

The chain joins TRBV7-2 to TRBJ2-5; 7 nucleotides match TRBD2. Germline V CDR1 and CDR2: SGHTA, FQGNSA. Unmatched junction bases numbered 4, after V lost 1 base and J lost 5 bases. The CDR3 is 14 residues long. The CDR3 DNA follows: TGTGCCAGCAGCTTAGGGGGGGGGAAGGAGACCCAGTACTTC. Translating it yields CASSLGGGKETQYF.

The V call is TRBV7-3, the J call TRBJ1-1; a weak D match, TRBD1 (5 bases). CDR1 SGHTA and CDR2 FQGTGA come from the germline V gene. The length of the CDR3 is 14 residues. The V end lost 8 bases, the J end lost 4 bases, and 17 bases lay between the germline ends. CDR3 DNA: TGTGCCAGCCCCCAAACGGGGGTCCCCACTGAAGCTTTCTTT. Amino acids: CASPQTGVPTEAFF.

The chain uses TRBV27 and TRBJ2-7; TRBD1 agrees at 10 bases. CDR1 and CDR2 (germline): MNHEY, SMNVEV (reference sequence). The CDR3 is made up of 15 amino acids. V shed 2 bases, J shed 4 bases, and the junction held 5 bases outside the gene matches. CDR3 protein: CASSLRDRGPYEQYF. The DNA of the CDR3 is TGTGCCAGCAGTTTAAGGGACAGGGGACCTTACGAGCAGTACTTC.

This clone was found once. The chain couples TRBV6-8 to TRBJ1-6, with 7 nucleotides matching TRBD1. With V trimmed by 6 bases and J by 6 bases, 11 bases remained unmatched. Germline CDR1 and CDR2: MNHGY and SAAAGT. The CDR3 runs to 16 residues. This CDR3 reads CASRQLVGDSNSPLHF. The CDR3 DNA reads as TGTGCCAGCAGACAGTTAGTCGGGGACAGTAATTCACCCCTCCACTTT.

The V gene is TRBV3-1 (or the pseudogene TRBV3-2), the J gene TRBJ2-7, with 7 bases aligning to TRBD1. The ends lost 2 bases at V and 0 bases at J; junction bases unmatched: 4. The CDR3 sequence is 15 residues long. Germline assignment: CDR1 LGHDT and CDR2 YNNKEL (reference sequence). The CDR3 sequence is CASSQMTGISYEQYF. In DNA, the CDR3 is TGTGCCAGCAGCCAAATGACAGGGATCTCCTACGAGCAGTACTTC.

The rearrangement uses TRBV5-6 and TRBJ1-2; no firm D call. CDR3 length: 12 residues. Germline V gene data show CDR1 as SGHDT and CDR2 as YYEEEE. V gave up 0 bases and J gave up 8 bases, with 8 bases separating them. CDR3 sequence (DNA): TGTGCCAGCAGCTTGGCTGCTCAGGGCTACACCTTC. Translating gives CASSLAAQGYTF.

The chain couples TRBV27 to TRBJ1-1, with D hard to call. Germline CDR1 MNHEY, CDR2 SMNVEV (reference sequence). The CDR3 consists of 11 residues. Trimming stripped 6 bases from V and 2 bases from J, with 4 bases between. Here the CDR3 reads CASRTNTEAFF. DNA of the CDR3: TGTGCCAGCAGAACAAACACTGAAGCTTTCTTT.

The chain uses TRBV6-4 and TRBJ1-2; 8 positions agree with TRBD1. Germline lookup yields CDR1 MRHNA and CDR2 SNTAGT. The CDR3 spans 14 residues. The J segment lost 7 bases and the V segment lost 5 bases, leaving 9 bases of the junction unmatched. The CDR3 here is CASSQGAGGFGYTF. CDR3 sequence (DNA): TGTGCCAGCAGTCAAGGGGCAGGGGGCTTTGGCTACACCTTC.

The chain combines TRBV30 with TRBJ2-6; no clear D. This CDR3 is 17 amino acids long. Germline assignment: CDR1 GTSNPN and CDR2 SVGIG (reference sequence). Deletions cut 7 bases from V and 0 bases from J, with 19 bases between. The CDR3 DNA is TGTGCCTACGCTCCGGGTTCCTACGGCTCTGGGGCCAACGTCCTGACTTTC. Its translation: CAYAPGSYGSGANVLTF. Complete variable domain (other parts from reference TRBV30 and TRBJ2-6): SQTIHQWPATLVQPVGSPLSLECTVEGTSNPNLYWYRQAAGRGLQLLFYSVGIGQISSEVPQNLSASRPQDRQFILSSKKLLLSDSGFYLCAYAPGSYGSGANVLTFGAGSRLTVL.

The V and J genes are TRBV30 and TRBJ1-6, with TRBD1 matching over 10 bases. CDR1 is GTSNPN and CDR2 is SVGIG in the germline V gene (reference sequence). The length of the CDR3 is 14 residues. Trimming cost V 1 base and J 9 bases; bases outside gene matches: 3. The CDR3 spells CAWSEGQGFSPLHF. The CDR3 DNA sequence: TGTGCCTGGAGTGAGGGACAGGGGTTTTCACCCCTCCACTTT.

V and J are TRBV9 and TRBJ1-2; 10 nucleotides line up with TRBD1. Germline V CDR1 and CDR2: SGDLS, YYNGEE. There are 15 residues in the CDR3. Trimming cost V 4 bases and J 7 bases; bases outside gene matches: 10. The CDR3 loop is CASSLRQGAPSGYTF. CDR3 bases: TGTGCCAGCAGCCTCCGACAGGGGGCCCCCTCTGGCTACACCTTC. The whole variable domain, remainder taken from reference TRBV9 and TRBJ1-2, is DSGVTQTPKHLITATGQRVTLRCSPRSGDLSVYWYQQSLDQGLQFLIQYYNGEERAKGNILERFSAQQFPDLHSELNLSSLELGDSALYFCASSLRQGAPSGYTFGSGTRLTVV.

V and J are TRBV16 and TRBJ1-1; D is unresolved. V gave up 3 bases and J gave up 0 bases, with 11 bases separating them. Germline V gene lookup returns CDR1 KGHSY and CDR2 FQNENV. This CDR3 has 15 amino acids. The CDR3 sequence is CASSHRVPMNTEAFF. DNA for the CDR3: TGTGCCAGCAGCCATCGAGTACCGATGAACACTGAAGCTTTCTTT.

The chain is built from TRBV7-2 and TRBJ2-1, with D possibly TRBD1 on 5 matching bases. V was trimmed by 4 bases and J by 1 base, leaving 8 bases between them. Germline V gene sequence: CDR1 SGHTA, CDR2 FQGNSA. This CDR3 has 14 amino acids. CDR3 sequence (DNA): TGTGCCAGCAGCTCAGGGTCATCCTACAATGAGCAGTTCTTC. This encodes CASSSGSSYNEQFF.

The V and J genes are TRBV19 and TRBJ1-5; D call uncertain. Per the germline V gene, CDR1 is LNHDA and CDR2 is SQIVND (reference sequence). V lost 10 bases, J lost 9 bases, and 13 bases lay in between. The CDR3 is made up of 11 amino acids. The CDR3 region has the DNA TGTGCCAAGGCGCGGCTTCGGCCCCAGCATTTT. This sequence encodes CAKARLRPQHF.

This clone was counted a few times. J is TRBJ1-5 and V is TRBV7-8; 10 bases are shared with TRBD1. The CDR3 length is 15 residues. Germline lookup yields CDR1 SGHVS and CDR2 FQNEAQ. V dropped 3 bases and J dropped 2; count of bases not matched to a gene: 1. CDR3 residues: CASSFGTGGNQPQHF. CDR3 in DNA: TGTGCCAGCAGCTTCGGGACAGGGGGCAATCAGCCCCAGCATTTT.

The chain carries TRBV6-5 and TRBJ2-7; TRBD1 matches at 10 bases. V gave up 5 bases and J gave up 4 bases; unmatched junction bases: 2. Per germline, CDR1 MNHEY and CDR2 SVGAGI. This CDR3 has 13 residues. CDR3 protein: CASSLDRGYEQYF. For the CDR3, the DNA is TGTGCCAGCAGTCTGGACAGGGGGTACGAGCAGTACTTC.

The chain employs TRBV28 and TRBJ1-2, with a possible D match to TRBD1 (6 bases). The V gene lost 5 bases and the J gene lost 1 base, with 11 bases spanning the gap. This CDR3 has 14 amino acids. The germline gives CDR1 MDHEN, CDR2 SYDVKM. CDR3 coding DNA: TGTGCCAGCAGTGGACGGGACAATAACTATGGCTACACCTTC. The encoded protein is CASSGRDNNYGYTF.

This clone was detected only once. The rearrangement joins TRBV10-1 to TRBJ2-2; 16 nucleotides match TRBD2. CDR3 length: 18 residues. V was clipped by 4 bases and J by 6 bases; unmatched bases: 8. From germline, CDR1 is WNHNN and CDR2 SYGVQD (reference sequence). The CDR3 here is CASSVGGLAGGPAGELFF. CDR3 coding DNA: TGCGCCAGCAGTGTTGGGGGACTAGCGGGGGGGCCCGCCGGGGAGCTGTTTTTT.

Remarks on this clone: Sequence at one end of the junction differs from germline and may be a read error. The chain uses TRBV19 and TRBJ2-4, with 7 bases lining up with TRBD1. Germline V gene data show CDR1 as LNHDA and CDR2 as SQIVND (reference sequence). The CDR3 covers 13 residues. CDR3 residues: CASSSGSGQTVHF. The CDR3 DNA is TGTGCCAGTAGTTCTGGATCGGGACAGACCGTCCACTTC.

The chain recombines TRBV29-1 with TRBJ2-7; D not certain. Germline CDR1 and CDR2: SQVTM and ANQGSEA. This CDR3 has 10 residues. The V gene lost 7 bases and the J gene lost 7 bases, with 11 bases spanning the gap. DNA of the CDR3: TGCAGCGGGGCCAACGATGAGCAGTACTTC. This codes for CSGANDEQYF.

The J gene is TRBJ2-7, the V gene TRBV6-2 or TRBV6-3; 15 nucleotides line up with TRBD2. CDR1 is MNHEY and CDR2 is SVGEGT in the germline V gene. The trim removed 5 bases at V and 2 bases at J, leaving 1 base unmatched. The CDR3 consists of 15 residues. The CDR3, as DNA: TGTGCCAGCAGTCGGACTAGCGGGGGGGCCTACGAGCAGTACTTC. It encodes CASSRTSGGAYEQYF.

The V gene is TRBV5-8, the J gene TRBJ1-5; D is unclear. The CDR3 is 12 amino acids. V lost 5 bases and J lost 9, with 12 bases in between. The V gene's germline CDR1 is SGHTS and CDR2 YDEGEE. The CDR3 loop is CASSFVSTPQHF. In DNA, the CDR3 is TGTGCCAGCAGTTTTGTTTCTACGCCCCAGCATTTT.

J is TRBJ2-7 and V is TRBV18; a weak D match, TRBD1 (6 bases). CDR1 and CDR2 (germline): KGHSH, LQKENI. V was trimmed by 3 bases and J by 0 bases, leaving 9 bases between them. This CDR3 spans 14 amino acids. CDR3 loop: CASSPFRGSYEQYF. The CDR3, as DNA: TGTGCCAGCTCACCTTTCAGGGGCTCCTACGAGCAGTACTTC.

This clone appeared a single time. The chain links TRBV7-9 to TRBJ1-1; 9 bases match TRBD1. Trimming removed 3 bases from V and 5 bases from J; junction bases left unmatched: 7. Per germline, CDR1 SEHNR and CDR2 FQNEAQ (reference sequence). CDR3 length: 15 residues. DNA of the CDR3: TGTGCCAGCAGCTTGGGGACAGGGAGAGAAACTGAAGCTTTCTTT. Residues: CASSLGTGRETEAFF.